The 5 T cell receptor beta chains reported below all come from one sample, sequenced in a study of blood T cell repertoires in COVID-19. Produced via immunoSEQ multiplex PCR; TCRdb's table is partial and in-frame only. The sample includes tens of thousands of clones, approximately 92% of them seen just once. The sequenced material came from peripheral blood. The receptors here all came from a young man with active or convalescent COVID-19.

The table lists this clone with a few counts. The CDR3 DNA reads as TGTGCCAGTAGTATCTCGCCGGGACAACTTAAAGAGACCCAGTACTTC. This gives the protein CASSISPGQLKETQYF. The V gene is TRBV19, the J gene TRBJ2-5, with a weak D call TRBD1 (6 bases). Trimming took 3 bases from V and 3 from J, leaving 17 bases between them. Per the germline V gene, CDR1 is LNHDA and CDR2 is SQIVND (reference sequence). The length of the CDR3 is 16 residues. Full variable domain (missing parts from reference TRBV19 and TRBJ2-5): DGGITQSPKYLFRKEGQNVTLSCEQNLNHDAMYWYRQDPGQGLRLIYYSQIVNDFQKGDIAEGYSVSREKKESFPLTVTSAQKNPTAFYLCASSISPGQLKETQYFGPGTRLLVL.

V is TRBV11-3 and J is TRBJ2-7, with TRBD1 identical over 8 bases. This CDR3 comprises 13 residues. After removal of 7 bases from V and 3 bases from J, the junction contained 5 bases not matched to a gene. Germline V gene sequence: CDR1 SGHNT, CDR2 YENEEA. CDR3 sequence reads: CASTPGQGYEQYF. The DNA for the CDR3 is TGTGCCAGCACCCCCGGACAGGGCTACGAGCAGTACTTC.

The J gene is TRBJ1-5, the V gene TRBV7-9; a weak D match, TRBD1 (5 bases). Germline V gene data show CDR1 as SEHNR and CDR2 as FQNEAQ (reference sequence). This CDR3 has 16 amino acids. Trimming shortened V by 5 bases and J by 4 bases, and 18 bases separated the two germline ends. CDR3 loop: CASSLLGGLANQPQHF. The CDR3 DNA is TGTGCCAGCAGCCTACTGGGGGGACTAGCAAATCAGCCCCAGCATTTT. The full variable domain, completed using reference TRBV7-9 and TRBJ1-5, is DTGVSQNPRHKITKRGQNVTFRCDPISEHNRLYWYRQTLGQGPEFLTYFQNEAQLEKSRLLSDRFSAERPKGSFSTLEIQRTEQGDSAMYLCASSLLGGLANQPQHFGDGTRLSIL.

The DNA of the CDR3 is TGTGCCAGCACCCGAGGGCTAGCGGGAGGGGGTGAGCAGTTCTTC. It codes for CASTRGLAGGGEQFF. V is TRBV19 and J is TRBJ2-1; 12 positions match TRBD2. The length of the CDR3 is 15 residues. Germline V gene sequence: CDR1 LNHDA, CDR2 SQIVND (reference sequence). V dropped 9 bases and J dropped 9; count of bases not matched to a gene: 12.

This sequence joins TRBV19 and TRBJ2-5; the D is unclear. CDR3 length equals 12 residues. The germline gives CDR1 LNHDA, CDR2 SQIVND (reference sequence). V was clipped by 6 bases and J by 0 bases, with 5 bases between them. CDR3 sequence: CASSAYQETQYF. The CDR3 DNA sequence: TGTGCCAGTAGCGCGTACCAAGAGACCCAGTACTTC.